Below, one T cell receptor (beta chain) is given with its context. Its specificity is unknown. The germline V gene has CDR1 LGHNA and CDR2 YNFKEQ. V was shortened by 3 bases and J by 5 bases, with 23 bases between the two germline ends. There are 18 residues in the CDR3. These data come from a study of long-term antiretroviral therapy in people with HIV. Findings and caveats of the study: Post-ART diversity increased but stayed below transplant donor controls.

The assay, immunoSEQ v3.0, was run at survey level. Samples were sequenced targeting about 35,000-50,000 T-cell genomes each. Generated by immunoSEQ multiplex PCR, the TCRdb table keeps only in-frame clones and is missing some. The sample lists approximately 29,000 clones, roughly 87% occurring once. The sequences come from unsorted PBMCs, collected 1.1 years after starting antiretroviral therapy. This sequence originates from a man between 18 and 35 years old with HIV. The chain employs TRBV4-2 and TRBJ1-5; D possibly corresponds to TRBD1 (6 bases). CDR3 DNA: TGTGCCAGCAGCCACCAACTCCATGTGGCGGGGGCAGATCAGCCCCAGCATTTT. As protein: CASSHQLHVAGADQPQHF.